This T cell receptor beta chain appears in the sequencing data of a study of blood T cell repertoires in COVID-19. The overall study: From T cells, B-cell-depleted T cells, or PBMCs came the material, which was cDNA or gDNA.

Germline CDR1 SGHRS, CDR2 YFSETQ. The J segment lost 4 bases and the V segment lost 0 bases, leaving 7 bases of the junction unmatched. This CDR3 has 15 amino acids. Original data processing: Amplification of reference gene primers provided the estimated nucleated cell counts. Data came from immunoSEQ multiplex PCR; TCRdb stores just in-frame clones and leaves some out. That table is the source of V, J and clone size, and D and trimming were worked out from the DNA. In the table there are approximately 81,000 clones, more than 75% of which are singletons. The V call is TRBV5-1, the J call TRBJ2-7, with 7 bases matching TRBD2. The sample comprised peripheral blood. The receptor comes from a human donor in a cohort sampled during active COVID-19. The CDR3 DNA sequence: TGCGCCAGCAGCTTGGTTGGCGGGGAGGGTTACGAGCAGTACTTC. Amino acids: CASSLVGGEGYEQYF.